These 20 T cell receptor beta chains were all obtained from the same sample, sequenced in a study of glioma-infiltrating T cells. TCR alpha and beta CDR3 regions were amplified from RNA using iRepertoire nested multiplex PCR. TCRdb re-analysed the multiplex PCR reads in MiXCR, keeping a single row per CDR3 protein. The table has about 400,000 distinct CDR3 sequences, roughly two fifths seen once. Source material: glioma tissue, nonneoplastic brain tissue, or PBMCs (not recorded which). These receptors came from a human donor with low-grade glioma or glioblastoma, undergoing nonglioma brain surgery, or in good health (not recorded which).

This chain connects TRBV28 to TRBJ2-3, with D perhaps matching TRBD2 (6 bases). The CDR3 covers 15 residues. Trimming took off 5 bases at V and 3 bases at J, with 15 bases between the two ends. Looked up from germline, CDR1 is MDHEN and CDR2 is SYDVKM. Here the CDR3 reads CASSPAHAGTDTQYF. CDR3 DNA: TGTGCCAGCAGTCCGGCCCACGCGGGGACAGATACGCAGTATTTT.

Concerning this clonotype: A much larger clone sits a single nucleotide away, making a read error possible. The gene calls are TRBV28 and TRBJ2-2; 7 bases line up with TRBD2. CDR3 length: 16 residues. Germline assignment: CDR1 MDHEN and CDR2 SYDVKM. With 1 base clipped from V and 6 bases from J, the junction kept 8 bases outside the gene matches. In DNA, the CDR3 is TGTGCCAGCAGTTTATACGAGGGAGGGCCCGCCGGGGAGCTGTTTTTT. Translating it yields CASSLYEGGPAGELFF.

This clonotype was found many times. The chain has TRBV20-1 and TRBJ2-5; 9 bases match TRBD2. V gave up 3 bases and J gave up 2 bases; unmatched junction bases: 7. Germline V gives CDR1 DFQATT, CDR2 SNEGSKA (reference sequence). There are 15 residues in the CDR3. For the CDR3, the DNA is TGCAGTGCTAGGAGGGCTAGCGGGGATCAAGAGACCCAGTACTTC. Amino acids: CSARRASGDQETQYF.

To note about this clonotype: The conserved phenylalanine or tryptophan normally closing the CDR3 is absent here, so this likely arose from a read error. V usage is TRBV4-3 and J usage is TRBJ2-5; D gene uncertain. Between the trimmed V and J ends, which lost 0 bases and 2 bases, there was a span of 7 bases. There are 14 residues in the CDR3. Per germline, CDR1 LGHNA and CDR2 YSLEER. The CDR3 region has the DNA TGCGCCAGCAGCCAAGACACACTTCAAGAGACCCAGTACTCC. Translating it yields CASSQDTLQETQYS.

This clonotype was found a few times. The J gene is TRBJ2-1, the V gene TRBV20-1; 9 bases align to TRBD2. The CDR3 spans 14 residues. With V trimmed by 1 base and J by 3 bases, 1 base remained unmatched. The germline gives CDR1 DFQATT, CDR2 SNEGSKA (reference sequence). In DNA form, the CDR3 reads TGCAGTGCTAGAGGTAGCGGGGGCTACAATGAGCAGTTCTTC. Protein sequence: CSARGSGGYNEQFF.

To note about this clonotype: A read error is possible here, since a much larger clone lies one base away. V usage is TRBV28 and J usage is TRBJ2-7; tentative D call: TRBD2 (6 bases). With 6 bases removed from V and 5 bases from J, the gap between germline ends came to 17 bases. The germline CDR1 and CDR2 sequences are MDHEN and SYDVKM. CDR3 length equals 14 residues. In DNA, the CDR3 is TGTGCCAGCAGCCTGGGGACTGGCGCCCACGAGCAGTACTTC. Residues: CASSLGTGAHEQYF.

This rearrangement joins TRBV2 to TRBJ1-4, with 7 bases identical to TRBD1. The junction had 6 bases not matched to a gene; V was cut back by 4 bases and J by 7 bases. CDR1 is SNHLY, CDR2 FYNNEI, per germline. This CDR3 comprises 14 residues. CDR3: CASSVGGWGEKLFF. The CDR3 DNA sequence: TGTGCCAGCAGTGTAGGGGGCTGGGGTGAAAAACTGTTTTTT. The entire variable domain, with the rest obtained from reference TRBV2 and TRBJ1-4, is as follows: EPEVTQTPSHQVTQMGQEVILRCVPISNHLYFYWYRQILGQKVEFLVSFYNNEISEKSEIFDDQFSVERPDGSNFTLKIRSTKLEDSAMYFCASSVGGWGEKLFFGSGTQLSVL.

This clonotype has a handful of counts. This chain links TRBV12-3 or TRBV12-4 with TRBJ2-3; TRBD2 agrees at 8 bases. Trimming took 3 bases from V and 5 from J; bases not matched to a gene: 10. This CDR3 comprises 16 residues. CDR3 residues: CASSFNREGLRDTQYF. In DNA form, the CDR3 reads TGTGCCAGCAGTTTCAATCGGGAGGGCCTGAGAGATACGCAGTATTTT.

On this clonotype: One end of the junction does not line up with germline, which may come from a read error. The rearrangement uses TRBV6-1 and TRBJ1-2; the match to TRBD1 covers 7 bases. CDR1 MNHNS and CDR2 SASEGT come from the germline V gene. The CDR3 has 13 residues. Here the CDR3 DNA reads TGTGCCAGCGGTGAGACAGGGAGAACGGGCTACACCTTC. Translating gives CASGETGRTGYTF.

V is TRBV20-1 and J is TRBJ2-7; maybe TRBD2 (5 bases). The V and J ends lost 6 bases and 0 bases respectively, with 21 bases between them. The CDR3 is 16 residues long. Germline V CDR1 and CDR2: DFQATT, SNEGSKA (reference sequence). The CDR3 loop is CSATGYGQLSSYEQYF. DNA of the CDR3: TGCAGTGCGACGGGGTACGGGCAGCTGTCCTCCTACGAGCAGTACTTC.

This clonotype occurred many times. The rearrangement uses TRBV20-1 and TRBJ2-7, with unresolved D. The germline gives CDR1 DFQATT, CDR2 SNEGSKA (reference sequence). The V end lost 2 bases, the J end lost 3 bases, and 8 bases lay between the germline ends. The CDR3 has 12 residues. In DNA, the CDR3 is TGCAGTGCTAGATCCCTGGGCTACGAGCAGTACTTC. It yields the protein CSARSLGYEQYF.

Concerning this clonotype: A much more abundant neighbour one base away suggests this may be a read error. The CDR3 does not close with the conserved phenylalanine or tryptophan, likely indicating a read error. The chain links TRBV28 to TRBJ2-7; the match to TRBD2 covers 8 bases. This CDR3 has 15 residues. V trimming: 6 bases; J trimming: 1 base; junction bases outside the gene matches: 8. Looked up from germline, CDR1 is MDHEN and CDR2 is SYDVKM. The CDR3 sequence is CASSPTGTRSYEQYL. The CDR3 coding sequence is TGTGCCAGCAGCCCGACCGGGACTAGATCCTACGAGCAGTACCTC.

This chain links TRBV6-6 with TRBJ2-7; 8 nucleotides agree with TRBD1. V lost 10 bases, J lost 2 bases, and 16 bases stayed unmatched. This CDR3 has 16 amino acids. Germline V gene lookup returns CDR1 MNHNY and CDR2 SVGAGI (reference sequence). The CDR3 sequence is CAISGYLGQATYEQYF. CDR3 bases: TGTGCCATCAGCGGTTATCTGGGACAGGCCACCTACGAGCAGTACTTC.

This clonotype came up many times. Sequence at one end of the junction differs from germline and may be a read error. V gene TRBV28 combines with J gene TRBJ2-7; weak D call: TRBD2 (6 bases). Germline CDR1 MDHEN, CDR2 SYDVKM. CDR3 length equals 11 residues. DNA for the CDR3: TGTGCCAGCAGTTACCGAACCCCGACTAGTTTC. Its translation: CASSYRTPTSF.

For this clonotype: A much larger clone is a single base away; this may be a read error. The chain carries TRBV27 and TRBJ2-1; tentatively, D is TRBD2 (5 bases). Trimming took 6 bases from V and 3 from J, leaving 12 bases between them. The length of the CDR3 is 14 residues. In germline, CDR1 is MNHEY, CDR2 SMNVEV (reference sequence). The DNA for the CDR3 is TGTGCCAGCAGCCGGGAAGGCAACTACAATGAGCAGTTCTTC. This encodes CASSREGNYNEQFF.

The V call is TRBV11-1, the J call TRBJ1-2; 7 positions agree with TRBD1. Germline V CDR1 and CDR2: SGHAT, FQDESV (reference sequence). CDR3 length equals 12 residues. J lost 8 bases, V lost 5 bases, and 5 bases had no gene match. The CDR3 nucleotides are TGTGCCAGCAGCACCAGGGGGTACGGCTACACCTTC. This translates into CASSTRGYGYTF.

The DNA of the CDR3 is TGTGCCAGCCGGGAAACAGGCTACAATGAGCAGTTCTTC. This sequence encodes CASRETGYNEQFF. The chain uses TRBV6-2 or TRBV6-3 and TRBJ2-1; either TRBD1 or TRBD2 may supply D (5 bases each). Germline CDR1 and CDR2: MNHEY and SVGEGT. Trimming shortened V by 8 bases and J by 3 bases, and 11 bases separated the two germline ends. The CDR3 has 13 residues.

This clonotype was picked up a small number of times. The chain links TRBV4-2 to TRBJ1-2, with TRBD1 matching 12 bases. This CDR3 region has 17 residues. Germline CDR1 LGHNA, CDR2 YNFKEQ. V dropped 2 bases and J dropped 6; count of bases not matched to a gene: 10. The CDR3 sequence: CASSQTGTGGAGDGYTF. The CDR3 region has the DNA TGTGCCAGCAGCCAAACCGGGACAGGGGGCGCTGGTGATGGCTACACCTTC.

This clonotype was seen a few times. This chain's CDR3 is CASSPLGPGQIHF. CDR3 bases: TGTGCCAGCAGCCCCTTGGGCCCGGGACAGATCCACTTT. The rearrangement joins TRBV14 to TRBJ1-6, with 7 bases that match TRBD1. V lost 4 bases to trimming and J lost 17 bases; unmatched junction nucleotides: 11. The CDR3 runs to 13 residues. CDR1 is SGHDN, CDR2 FVKESK, per germline.

Points on this clonotype: This may be a read error, as it is one base from a much larger clone. The gene calls are TRBV6-5 and TRBJ2-1, with 8 positions matching TRBD1. Germline CDR1 MNHEY, CDR2 SVGAGI. The CDR3 runs 16 residues. Trimming removed 5 bases from V and 4 bases from J; junction bases left unmatched: 10. The CDR3 region is CASSDKPGQAYNEQFF. The CDR3 nucleotides read TGTGCCAGCAGTGACAAACCGGGACAGGCTTACAATGAGCAGTTCTTC.